The rows below give T cell receptor beta chains drawn from one sample of a study of cytomegalovirus exposure and HLA in healthy donors. The protocol was immunoSEQ multiplex PCR, while the TCRdb copy is restricted to in-frame clones and leaves out a portion. Of 200,000 or so clones in the sample, 75% to 85% were seen once. The sample consisted of PBMCs. The source is a woman in her forties or fifties in good health and CMV-seropositive. CDR3s include the opening cysteine and the closing phenylalanine or tryptophan. A row's size may be missing; if present it is once, few, many or a size class.

j_gene	v_gene	abundance	CDR3aa
TRBJ1-5	TRBV27	-	CASSLNRANQPQHF
TRBJ2-3	TRBV11-2	-	CASSPRVQLDTQYF
TRBJ1-2	TRBV28	-	CASSLGAGGFYGYTF
TRBJ1-3	TRBV28	-	CASSLSDRAPGNTIYF
TRBJ2-7	TRBV4-1	-	CASSLAGTGDEQYF
TRBJ2-1	TRBV9	-	CASSVAGGSLGANEQFF
TRBJ2-3	TRBV2	-	CASGRPFTDTQYF
TRBJ2-7	TRBV4-3	-	CASSQGPGTSGIF
TRBJ2-7	TRBV10-3	-	CALGGQGGNEQYF
TRBJ1-2	TRBV4-3	-	CASSQELYGSGGYTF
TRBJ1-4	TRBV11-2	once	CASSLAGFEEKLFF
TRBJ2-4	TRBV4-3	-	CASSQTSLGTARIQYF
TRBJ2-7	TRBV5-1	-	CASSFMTGKGTHEQYF
TRBJ1-6	TRBV27	-	CASSLGAGRYSPLHF
TRBJ2-7	TRBV5-6	once	CASSLAVYEQYF
TRBJ2-1	TRBV7-9	few	CASSHGQGAGEQFF
TRBJ2-1	TRBV5-4	-	CASSLPGGGLGISYNEQFF
TRBJ2-3	TRBV14	few	CASSRAGAGSLNTQYF
-	TRBV19	-	CASSIDRGSYEQYF
TRBJ2-5	TRBV29-1	-	CSVEGQGGETQYF
TRBJ2-7	TRBV5-1	-	CASSLGQGRDTYEQYF
TRBJ2-5	TRBV29-1	few	CSVSVLTGSETQYF
TRBJ2-7	TRBV6-5	-	CASSYSIGQGYEQYF
TRBJ2-7	TRBV28	-	CASSPRTISSSYEQYF
TRBJ2-7	TRBV7-9	-	CASSLAAQDSYEQYF
TRBJ2-3	TRBV7-9	-	CASSLARQAYTDTQYF
TRBJ1-2	TRBV6-5	once	CASSYLTEARHYTF
TRBJ2-2	TRBV25-1	-	CASSPTSGRNTGELFF
TRBJ2-1	TRBV10-1	-	CASSTPGTSRNEQFF
TRBJ2-2	TRBV5-1	-	CASSMLAGTGELFF
TRBJ1-2	TRBV18	-	CASSRSGLAGYTF
TRBJ2-3	TRBV28	-	CASSSGRGRPTDTQYF
TRBJ1-1	TRBV6-5	-	CASSQQPNTEAFF
TRBJ1-1	TRBV18	few	CASSPPGNTEAFF
TRBJ2-2	TRBV11-2	-	CASTPGHTGELFF
TRBJ2-7	TRBV19	-	CASSSGGANEQYF
TRBJ2-3	TRBV5-1	few	CASSPQGAIDPTDTQYF
TRBJ2-7	TRBV5-4	-	CASSLEGAYEQYF
TRBJ1-2	TRBV5-4	once	CAIRTERSYGYTF
TRBJ2-7	TRBV5-4	-	CASSLGSIGGADEQYF
TRBJ1-2	TRBV27	few	CASGTRGGYYGYTF
TRBJ2-7	TRBV29-1	-	CSVAQGASEQYF